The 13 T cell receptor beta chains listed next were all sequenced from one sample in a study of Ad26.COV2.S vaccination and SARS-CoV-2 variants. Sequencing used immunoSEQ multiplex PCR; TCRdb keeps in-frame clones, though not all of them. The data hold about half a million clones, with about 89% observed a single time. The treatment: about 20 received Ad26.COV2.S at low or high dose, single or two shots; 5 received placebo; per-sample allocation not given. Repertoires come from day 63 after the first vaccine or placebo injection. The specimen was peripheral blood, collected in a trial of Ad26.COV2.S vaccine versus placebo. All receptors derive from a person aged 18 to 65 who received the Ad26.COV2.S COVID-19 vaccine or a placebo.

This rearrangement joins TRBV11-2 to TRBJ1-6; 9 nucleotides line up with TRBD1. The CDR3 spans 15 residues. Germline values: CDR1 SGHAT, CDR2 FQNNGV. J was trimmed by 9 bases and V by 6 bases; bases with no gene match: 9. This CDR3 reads CASRAAGQGTSPLHF. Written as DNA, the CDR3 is TGTGCCAGCAGAGCTGCGGGACAGGGCACTTCACCCCTCCACTTT. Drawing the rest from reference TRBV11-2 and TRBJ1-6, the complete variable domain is EAGVAQSPRYKIIEKRQSVAFWCNPISGHATLYWYQQILGQGPKLLIQFQNNGVVDDSQLPKDRFSAERLKGVDSTLKIQPAKLEDSAVYLCASRAAGQGTSPLHFGNGTRLTVT.

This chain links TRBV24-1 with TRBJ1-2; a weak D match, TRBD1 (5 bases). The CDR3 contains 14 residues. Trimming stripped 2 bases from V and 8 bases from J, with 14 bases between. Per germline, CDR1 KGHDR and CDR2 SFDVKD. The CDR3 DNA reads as TGTGCCACCAGTGATTCATGGGACCCCCAGGGCTACACCTTC. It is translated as CATSDSWDPQGYTF.

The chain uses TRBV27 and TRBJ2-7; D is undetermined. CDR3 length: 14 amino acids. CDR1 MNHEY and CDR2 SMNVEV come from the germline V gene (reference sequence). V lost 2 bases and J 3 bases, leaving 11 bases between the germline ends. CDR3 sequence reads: CASSLGLGNYEQYF. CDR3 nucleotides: TGTGCCAGCAGTTTAGGTTTAGGGAACTACGAGCAGTACTTC.

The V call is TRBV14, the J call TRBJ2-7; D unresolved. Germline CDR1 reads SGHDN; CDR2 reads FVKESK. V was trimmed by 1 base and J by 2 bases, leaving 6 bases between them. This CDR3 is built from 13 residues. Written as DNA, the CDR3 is TGTGCCAGCAGCCAAGTAAAGACCTACGAGCAGTACTTC. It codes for CASSQVKTYEQYF.

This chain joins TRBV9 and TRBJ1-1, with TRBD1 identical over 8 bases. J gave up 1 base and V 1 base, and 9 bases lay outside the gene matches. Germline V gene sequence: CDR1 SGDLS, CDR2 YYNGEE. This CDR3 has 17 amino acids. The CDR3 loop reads CASSVIVWDRTNTEAFF. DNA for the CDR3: TGTGCCAGCAGCGTAATAGTTTGGGACAGGACGAACACTGAAGCTTTCTTT. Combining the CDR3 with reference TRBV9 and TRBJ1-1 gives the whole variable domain DSGVTQTPKHLITATGQRVTLRCSPRSGDLSVYWYQQSLDQGLQFLIQYYNGEERAKGNILERFSAQQFPDLHSELNLSSLELGDSALYFCASSVIVWDRTNTEAFFGQGTRLTVV.

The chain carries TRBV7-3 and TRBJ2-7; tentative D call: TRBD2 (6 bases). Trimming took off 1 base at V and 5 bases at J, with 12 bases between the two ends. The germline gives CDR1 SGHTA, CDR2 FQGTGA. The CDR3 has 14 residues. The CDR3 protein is CASSLSGADDEQYF. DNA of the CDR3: TGTGCCAGCAGCTTAAGCGGGGCGGACGACGAGCAGTACTTC.

The CDR3 region is CASSQQLSNEQFF. The CDR3, as DNA: TGCGCCAGCAGCCAACAGCTTTCCAATGAGCAGTTCTTC. V usage is TRBV5-1 and J usage is TRBJ2-1, with D uncertain. The germline V and J ends were trimmed by 4 bases and 6 bases, with 11 bases remaining between them. This CDR3 comprises 13 residues. Germline V lookup: CDR1 SGHRS, CDR2 YFSETQ.

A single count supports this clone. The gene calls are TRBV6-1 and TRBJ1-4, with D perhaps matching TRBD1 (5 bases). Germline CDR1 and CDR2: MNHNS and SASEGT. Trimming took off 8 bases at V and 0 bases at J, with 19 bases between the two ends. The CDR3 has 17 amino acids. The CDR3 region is CASGGGLNTATNEKLFF. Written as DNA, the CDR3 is TGTGCCAGCGGTGGGGGGTTAAATACTGCAACTAATGAAAAACTGTTTTTT.

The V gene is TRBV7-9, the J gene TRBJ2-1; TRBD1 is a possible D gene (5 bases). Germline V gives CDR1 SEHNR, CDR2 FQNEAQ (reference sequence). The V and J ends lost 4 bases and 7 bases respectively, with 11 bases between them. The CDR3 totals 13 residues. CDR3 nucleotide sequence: TGTGCCAGCAGCTCGCAACAGGCGAATGAGCAGTTCTTC. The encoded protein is CASSSQQANEQFF.

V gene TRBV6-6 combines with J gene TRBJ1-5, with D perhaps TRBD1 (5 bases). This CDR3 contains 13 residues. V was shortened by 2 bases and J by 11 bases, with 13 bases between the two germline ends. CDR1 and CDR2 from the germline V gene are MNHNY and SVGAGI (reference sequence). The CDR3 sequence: CASSYLDRRAQHF. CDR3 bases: TGTGCCAGCAGTTACCTAGACAGAAGGGCCCAGCATTTT.

The CDR3 loop reads CATSRDFSGSETQYF. Written as DNA, the CDR3 is TGTGCCACCAGCAGAGATTTTTCAGGCTCGGAGACCCAGTACTTC. The genes are TRBV15 and TRBJ2-5; D unresolved. Trimming took off 0 bases at V and 5 bases at J, with 13 bases between the two ends. Germline loops: CDR1 LNHNV, CDR2 YYDKDF (reference sequence). This CDR3 comprises 15 residues.

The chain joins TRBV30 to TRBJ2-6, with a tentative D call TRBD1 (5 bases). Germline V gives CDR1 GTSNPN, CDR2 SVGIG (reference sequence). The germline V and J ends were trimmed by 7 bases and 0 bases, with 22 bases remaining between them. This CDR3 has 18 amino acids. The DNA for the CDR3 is TGTGCCTTCCCGAAGTGGGCAGGGAATAGCTCTGGGGCCAACGTCCTGACTTTC. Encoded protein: CAFPKWAGNSSGANVLTF.

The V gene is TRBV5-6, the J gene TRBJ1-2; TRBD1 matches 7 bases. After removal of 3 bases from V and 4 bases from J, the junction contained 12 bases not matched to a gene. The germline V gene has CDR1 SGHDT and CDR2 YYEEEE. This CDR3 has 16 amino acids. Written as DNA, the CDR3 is TGTGCCAGCAGCTCGTACCGGGACAGCATCTTCTATGGCTACACCTTC. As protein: CASSSYRDSIFYGYTF.